The 5 T cell receptor beta chains presented below share a single source sample, sequenced in a study of beta chain features in type 1 diabetes (dated by TCRdb to 2016 to 2019). The research as a whole found: Type 1 diabetes patients showed a moderate but significant shortening of TCRB CDR3 length in all four CD4+ subsets.

Preparation of the library involved the immunoSEQ multiplex PCR assay. The entire isolated RNA was reverse transcribed using the High Capacity cDNA Reverse Transcription Kit, and thus expressed TCRB transcripts were sequenced. The table comes from immuneACCESS by way of TCRdb, which keeps in-frame sequences with V and J called. Part of the clones is missing from these tables; in studies checked, under half for an unresolved V gene and the rest for unknown reasons. In this sample the table shows 680,000 or so clones, 10% to 15% of which occur a single time. Clones ranked in the top ten supply approximately 0.021% of the sample. For these receptors, no antigen is known. The sample taken for sequencing was naive CD4+ T cells from blood. The sample's cell subset or site label, decoded: true naive CD4+ T cells. Receptors originate from a man aged 18 to 29 with type 1 diabetes.

The sample holds a few counts of this clone. The chain links TRBV29-1 to TRBJ1-2, with 8 nucleotides matching TRBD1. V gave up 7 bases and J gave up 6 bases; unmatched junction bases: 16. The CDR3 sequence is 15 residues long. Per the germline V gene, CDR1 is SQVTM and CDR2 is ANQGSEA. Here the CDR3 DNA reads TGCAGCGCTCCTCTTGGGCCGACAGGGGAGAATGGCTACACCTTC. Translating it yields CSAPLGPTGENGYTF.

CDR3 in amino acids: CSANRDIGAFF. The CDR3 DNA follows: TGCAGTGCAAACAGGGATATCGGAGCTTTCTTT. The chain carries TRBV20-1 and TRBJ1-1, with a weak D call TRBD1 (6 bases). The CDR3 has 11 residues. The germline CDR1 and CDR2 sequences are DFQATT and SNEGSKA (reference sequence). Deletions cut 6 bases from V and 10 bases from J, with 15 bases between.

This clone was detected only a few times. The rearrangement links TRBV7-8 to TRBJ2-3; possible D gene TRBD2, 6 bases. This CDR3 is built from 14 residues. Trimming took off 5 bases at V and 2 bases at J, with 11 bases between the two ends. Germline V gene sequence: CDR1 SGHVS, CDR2 FQNEAQ. The CDR3 nucleotides are TGTGCCAGCAGCCGTACTAGCTTCACAGATACGCAGTATTTT. Encoded protein: CASSRTSFTDTQYF.

This clone showed up just a few times. The rearrangement uses TRBV2 and TRBJ2-2; tentative D call: TRBD2 (7 bases). There are 16 residues in the CDR3. The V gene's germline CDR1 is SNHLY and CDR2 FYNNEI. V lost 6 bases to trimming and J lost 0 bases, with 14 bases between them. The CDR3 coding sequence is TGTGCCAGCAGGGCCCGGCGGGGGCCGAACACCGGGGAGCTGTTTTTT. This translates into CASRARRGPNTGELFF.

In its sample, this clone was seen a few times. The V and J genes are TRBV25-1 and TRBJ1-5; D unclear. This CDR3 is 12 amino acids long. Germline V CDR1 and CDR2: MGHDK, SYGVNS. V was pared by 5 bases and J by 7 bases, with 9 bases between. CDR3 nucleotide sequence: TGTGCCAGCAGTCGAATCGGGCAGCCCCAGCATTTT. This encodes CASSRIGQPQHF.